This T cell receptor beta chain was captured by sequencing in a study of blood T cell repertoires in COVID-19. TCRdb's copy holds only in-frame clones and misses some; the assay was immunoSEQ multiplex PCR. The sample yields approximately 120,000 clones, around 86% seen once. The CDR3 has 16 residues. V was pared by 3 bases and J by 10 bases, with 15 bases of the junction left unmatched. Looked up from germline, CDR1 is LNHDA and CDR2 is SQIVND (reference sequence). Sequences were obtained from peripheral blood. The chain carries TRBV19 and TRBJ2-1, with TRBD2 identical over 7 bases. The TCR originated in a human donor in a cohort sampled during active COVID-19. CDR3 amino acids: CASSIMGGGTSIEQFF. The CDR3 DNA sequence: TGTGCCAGTAGTATTATGGGCGGGGGTACCTCTATCGAGCAGTTCTTC.